Reported below is one TCR beta chain. Its specificity is unknown. Positive CCR7 selection of CD45RO-negative cells yielded the naive CD8 cells, and terminally differentiated effector memory CD45RA+ cells were excluded. Donors had no recently reported acute infections or vaccinations and were HIV-negative. This record belongs to a study of shared clonotypes between healthy human individuals. General study findings and limits: The naive CD4 repertoires of a few donors were compared, and approximately 5.3% of clonotypes were shared. Estimated clonotype richness was generally higher in naive than memory subsets. Unshared clonotypes carried lower generation probabilities than those common to all four donors.

Sequencing was performed with immunoSEQ multiplex PCR; in TCRdb, only in-frame clones are kept and a portion is missing. Among about 2 million clones listed, about 95% were seen once. The CDR3 covers 15 residues. The J segment lost 8 bases and the V segment lost 5 bases, leaving 10 bases of the junction unmatched. Germline V CDR1 and CDR2: SEHNR, FQNEAQ (reference sequence). V usage is TRBV7-9 and J usage is TRBJ2-1; TRBD2 aligns across 9 bases. The source material was naive CD8+ T cells sorted from blood. The clonotype comes from a man between 18 and 29 years old in good health. CDR3 sequence reads: CASSQTSGGRDEQFF. The CDR3 bases are TGTGCCAGCAGCCAGACTAGCGGAGGTCGGGATGAGCAGTTCTTC.